This is a list of T cell receptor beta chains from one sample in a study of T-cell reconstitution after alpha-beta-depleted transplantation in children. TCRdb used MiXCR to reprocess the PCR reads, holding one entry per CDR3 protein. The sample shows 700,000 to 950,000 distinct CDR3 sequences, roughly 15% of them seen only once. The specimen comprised PBMCs, mostly from graft donor cells, sampled 360 days after TCRalphabeta/CD19-depleted stem cell transplant. The source is a male patient under 18 who had a stem cell transplant for acute lymphoblastic leukemia, so the T cells may come from the graft donor. Each CDR3 is given with its conserved first and last residue. Each record gives: D gene, J gene, clone size, V gene, CDR3 protein, CDR3 DNA. A D gene is named only where the DNA matches it firmly. Size is omitted from some rows. Given values are once, few, many or a class for expanded clones.

TRBD1	TRBJ2-5	many	TRBV10-3	CAISESGTVQQETQYF	TGTGCCATCAGTGAGTCTGGGACAGTCCAACAAGAGACCCAGTACTTC
TRBD2	TRBJ2-2	.	TRBV5-1	CAGRAGVNTGELFF	TGCGCCGGAAGGGCGGGAGTTAACACCGGGGAGCTGTTTTTT
.	TRBJ2-3	.	TRBV3-1	CASSPLWEKGDTQYF	TGTGCCAGCAGCCCGCTCTGGGAAAAGGGAGATACGCAGTATTTT
.	TRBJ2-3	few	TRBV27	CASSLRGRGDTQYF	TGTGCCAGCAGTTTGCGGGGGCGTGGGGATACGCAGTATTTT
.	TRBJ1-4	few	TRBV5-5	CASSLTASLFATNEKLFF	TGTGCCAGCAGCTTGACAGCGTCCCTGTTCGCAACTAATGAAAAACTGTTTTTT
TRBD1	TRBJ2-7	few	TRBV11-2	CASSLLGTGEVYEQYF	TGTGCCAGCAGCCTACTCGGGACAGGGGAAGTCTACGAGCAGTACTTC
TRBD2	TRBJ2-7	.	TRBV4-2	CASSHAGTSGSEQYF	TGTGCCAGCAGCCACGCCGGGACTAGCGGAAGCGAGCAGTACTTC
.	TRBJ2-7	few	TRBV5-1	CASSAYSNYEQYF	TGCGCCAGCAGCGCTTACAGTAACTACGAGCAGTACTTC
.	TRBJ2-5	.	TRBV6-5	CASSYGRGAQETQYF	TGTGCCAGCAGTTACGGCCGGGGGGCCCAAGAGACCCAGTACTTC
.	TRBJ2-1	.	TRBV18	CASSPWGFSYNEQFF	TGTGCCAGCTCACCTTGGGGGTTCTCCTACAATGAGCAGTTCTTC
.	TRBJ2-5	.	TRBV20-1	CSALSGSQETQYF	TGCAGTGCTCTATCGGGGTCCCAAGAGACCCAGTACTTC
.	TRBJ1-5	.	TRBV10-3	CAISESGVGPQHF	TGTGCCATCAGTGAGTCGGGGGTCGGGCCCCAGCATTTT
TRBD2	TRBJ2-3	.	TRBV2	CASRPKTSGNGTDTQYF	TGTGCCAGCAGACCCAAGACTAGCGGGAACGGCACAGATACGCAGTATTTT
.	TRBJ2-7	once	TRBV6-5	CASSYLGPERLIAYEQYF	TGTGCCAGCAGTTACTTAGGCCCAGAAAGACTAATCGCCTACGAGCAGTACTTC
.	TRBJ1-5	.	TRBV20-1	CSARGAGNQPQHF	TGCAGTGCTAGAGGGGCGGGCAATCAGCCCCAGCATTTT
.	TRBJ1-5	.	TRBV10-3	CAISESRGFTGPDQPQHF	TGTGCCATCAGTGAGTCGAGGGGATTTACAGGACCTGATCAGCCCCAGCATTTT
.	TRBJ2-5	many	TRBV27	CASSLLGSQETQYF	TGCGCCAGCAGCTTGCTGGGTAGCCAAGAGACCCAGTACTTC
.	TRBJ1-5	.	TRBV6-4	CATRPGTHQPQHF	TGTGCCACGCGACCGGGAACACATCAGCCCCAGCATTTT
TRBD1	TRBJ2-5	few	TRBV29-1	CSVESLTGGRETQYF	TGCAGCGTTGAGAGTTTGACAGGGGGCCGAGAGACCCAGTACTTC
TRBD1	TRBJ2-7	.	TRBV12-3/TRBV12-4	CASSFGHYGTGRNEQYF	TGTGCCAGCAGTTTTGGGCATTACGGGACAGGGAGGAACGAGCAGTACTTC